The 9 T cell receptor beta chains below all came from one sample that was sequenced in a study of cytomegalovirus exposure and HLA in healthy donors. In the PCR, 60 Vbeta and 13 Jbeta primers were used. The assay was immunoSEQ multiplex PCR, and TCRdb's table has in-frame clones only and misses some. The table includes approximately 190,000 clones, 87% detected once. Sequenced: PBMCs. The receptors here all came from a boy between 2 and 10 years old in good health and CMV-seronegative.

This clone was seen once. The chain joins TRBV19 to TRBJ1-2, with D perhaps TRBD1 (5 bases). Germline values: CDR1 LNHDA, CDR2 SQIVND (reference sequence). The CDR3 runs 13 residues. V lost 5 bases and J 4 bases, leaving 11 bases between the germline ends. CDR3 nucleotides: TGTGCCAGTAGTGATCGGGGGACCTATGGCTACACCTTC. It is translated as CASSDRGTYGYTF. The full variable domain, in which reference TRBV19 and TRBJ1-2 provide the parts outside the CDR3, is DGGITQSPKYLFRKEGQNVTLSCEQNLNHDAMYWYRQDPGQGLRLIYYSQIVNDFQKGDIAEGYSVSREKKESFPLTVTSAQKNPTAFYLCASSDRGTYGYTFGSGTRLTVV.

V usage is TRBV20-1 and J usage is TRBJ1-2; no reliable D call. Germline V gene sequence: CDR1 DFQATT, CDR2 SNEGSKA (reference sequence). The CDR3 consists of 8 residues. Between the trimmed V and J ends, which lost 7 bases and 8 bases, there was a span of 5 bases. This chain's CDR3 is CSGEGYTF. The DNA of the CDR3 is TGCAGTGGTGAGGGCTACACCTTC.

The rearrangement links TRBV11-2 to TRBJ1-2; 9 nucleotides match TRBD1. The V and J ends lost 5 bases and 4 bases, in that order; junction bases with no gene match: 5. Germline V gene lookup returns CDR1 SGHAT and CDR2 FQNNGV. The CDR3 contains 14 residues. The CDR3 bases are TGTGCCAGCAGCCATGGGACAGGGAGCTATGGCTACACCTTC. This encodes CASSHGTGSYGYTF.

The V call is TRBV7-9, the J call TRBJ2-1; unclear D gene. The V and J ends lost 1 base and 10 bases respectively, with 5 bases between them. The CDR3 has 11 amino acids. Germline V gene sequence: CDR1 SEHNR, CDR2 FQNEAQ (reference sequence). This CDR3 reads CASSLVSEQFF. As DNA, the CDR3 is TGTGCCAGCAGCTTAGTGTCAGAGCAGTTCTTC.

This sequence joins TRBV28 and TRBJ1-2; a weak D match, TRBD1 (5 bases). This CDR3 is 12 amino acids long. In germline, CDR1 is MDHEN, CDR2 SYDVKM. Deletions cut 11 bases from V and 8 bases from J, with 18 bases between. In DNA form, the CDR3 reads TGTGCCTCAAACTCGGGGGGGAGGGGCTACACCTTC. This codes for CASNSGGRGYTF.

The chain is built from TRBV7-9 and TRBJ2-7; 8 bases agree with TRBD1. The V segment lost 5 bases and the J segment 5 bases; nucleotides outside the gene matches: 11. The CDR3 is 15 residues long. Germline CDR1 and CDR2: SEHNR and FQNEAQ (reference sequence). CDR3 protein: CASSPLGQGIHEQYF. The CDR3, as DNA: TGTGCCAGCAGCCCGCTAGGACAGGGAATCCACGAGCAGTACTTC.

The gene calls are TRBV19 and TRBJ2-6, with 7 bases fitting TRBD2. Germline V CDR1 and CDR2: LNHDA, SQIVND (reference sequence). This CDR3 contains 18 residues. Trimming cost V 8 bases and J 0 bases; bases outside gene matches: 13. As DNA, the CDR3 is TGTGCCAGTCAAAATCGACTGAGCGGGGTCTCTGGGGCCAACGTCCTGACTTTC. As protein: CASQNRLSGVSGANVLTF. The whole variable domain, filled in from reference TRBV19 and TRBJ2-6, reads DGGITQSPKYLFRKEGQNVTLSCEQNLNHDAMYWYRQDPGQGLRLIYYSQIVNDFQKGDIAEGYSVSREKKESFPLTVTSAQKNPTAFYLCASQNRLSGVSGANVLTFGAGSRLTVL.

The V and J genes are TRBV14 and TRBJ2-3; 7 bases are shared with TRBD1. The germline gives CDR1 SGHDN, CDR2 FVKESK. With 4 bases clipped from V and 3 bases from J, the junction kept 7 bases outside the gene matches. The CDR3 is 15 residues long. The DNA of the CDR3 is TGTGCCAGCAGCCCTCTCCGGACAGGTACAGATACGCAGTATTTT. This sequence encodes CASSPLRTGTDTQYF. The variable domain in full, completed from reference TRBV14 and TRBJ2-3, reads EAGVTQFPSHSVIEKGQTVTLRCDPISGHDNLYWYRRVMGKEIKFLLHFVKESKQDESGMPNNRFLAERTGGTYSTLKVQPAELEDSGVYFCASSPLRTGTDTQYFGPGTRLTVL.

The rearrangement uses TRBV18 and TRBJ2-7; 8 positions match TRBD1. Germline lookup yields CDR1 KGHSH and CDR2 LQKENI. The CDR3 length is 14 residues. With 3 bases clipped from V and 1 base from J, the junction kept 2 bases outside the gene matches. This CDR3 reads CASSPDRASYEQYF. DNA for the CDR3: TGTGCCAGCTCACCGGACAGGGCGTCCTACGAGCAGTACTTC.